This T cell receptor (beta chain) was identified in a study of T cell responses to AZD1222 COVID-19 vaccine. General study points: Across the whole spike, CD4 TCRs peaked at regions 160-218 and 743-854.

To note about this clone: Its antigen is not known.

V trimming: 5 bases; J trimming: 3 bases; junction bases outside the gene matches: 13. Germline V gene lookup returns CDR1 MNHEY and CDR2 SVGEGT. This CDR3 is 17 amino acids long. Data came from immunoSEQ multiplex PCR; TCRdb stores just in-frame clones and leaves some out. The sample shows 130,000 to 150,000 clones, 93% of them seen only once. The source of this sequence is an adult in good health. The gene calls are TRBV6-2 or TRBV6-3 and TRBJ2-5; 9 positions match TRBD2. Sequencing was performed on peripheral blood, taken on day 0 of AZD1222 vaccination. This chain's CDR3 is CASSPLEVAGVKETQYF. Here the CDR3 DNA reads TGTGCCAGCAGTCCCCTGGAAGTAGCGGGGGTTAAAGAGACCCAGTACTTC.